A selection of T cell receptor beta chains follows, all from one sample in a study of shared clonotypes between healthy human individuals. This table comes from immunoSEQ multiplex PCR, and its TCRdb copy is limited to in-frame clones, with some not included. The sample lists millions of clones, approximately 94% occurring once. Sequenced sample: naive CD8+ T cells sorted from blood. The receptors derive from a man between 18 and 35 years old in good health. CDR3s include the opening cysteine and the closing phenylalanine or tryptophan. Each record gives: D gene, V gene, J gene, clone size, CDR3 protein, CDR3 DNA. The D gene is left open where the match is weak. Clone size is stated in some rows and not others, as once, few, many or a class when expanded.

D: NA; V: TRBV13; J: TRBJ1-2; size: NA; CDR3: CASSLVGAGAGYTF; DNA: TGTGCCAGCAGCTTAGTAGGGGCAGGGGCTGGCTACACCTTC
D: TRBD2; V: TRBV19; J: TRBJ2-3; size: NA; CDR3: CASSMGTSSYF; DNA: TGTGCCAGTAGCATGGGGACTAGTAGTTATTTT
D: NA; V: TRBV11-2; J: TRBJ2-5; size: NA; CDR3: CASSRDITTGTQETQYF; DNA: TGTGCCAGCAGCCGAGACATAACAACAGGGACCCAAGAGACCCAGTACTTC
D: NA; V: TRBV19; J: TRBJ2-2; size: NA; CDR3: CASSIVGNTGELFF; DNA: TGTGCCAGTAGTATTGTGGGGAACACCGGGGAGCTGTTTTTT
D: TRBD1; V: TRBV27; J: TRBJ2-1; size: NA; CDR3: CASSFMDRGVGEQFF; DNA: TGTGCCAGCAGTTTTATGGACAGGGGTGTTGGAGAGCAGTTCTTC
D: NA; V: TRBV5-5; J: TRBJ2-1; size: NA; CDR3: CASSLEGRSPYNEQFF; DNA: TGTGCCAGCAGCTTGGAGGGTAGATCACCCTACAATGAGCAGTTCTTC
D: NA; V: TRBV29-1; J: TRBJ1-2; size: NA; CDR3: CSGGAANYGYTF; DNA: TGCAGCGGGGGAGCAGCTAACTATGGCTACACCTTC
D: NA; V: TRBV9; J: TRBJ2-5; size: NA; CDR3: CASSPFSSHGETQYF; DNA: TGTGCCAGCAGCCCCTTTAGTAGTCACGGGGAGACCCAGTACTTC
D: TRBD1; V: TRBV25-1; J: TRBJ1-1; size: NA; CDR3: CASSEIWDRGVGNTEAFF; DNA: TGTGCCAGCAGTGAAATCTGGGACAGGGGTGTTGGGAACACTGAAGCTTTCTTT
D: TRBD1; V: TRBV28; J: TRBJ1-5; size: NA; CDR3: CASSAGQPNQPQHF; DNA: TGTGCCAGCAGTGCGGGACAGCCCAATCAGCCCCAGCATTTT
D: NA; V: TRBV7-6; J: TRBJ2-1; size: NA; CDR3: CASSFNADEQFF; DNA: TGTGCCAGCAGCTTTAACGCGGATGAGCAGTTCTTC
D: NA; V: TRBV27; J: TRBJ2-7; size: NA; CDR3: CASSAGMIYEQYF; DNA: TGTGCCAGCAGTGCCGGGATGATCTACGAGCAGTACTTC
D: NA; V: TRBV7-9; J: TRBJ2-5; size: NA; CDR3: CASSLGEFLVSQETQYF; DNA: TGTGCCAGCAGCTTAGGAGAGTTCCTGGTTTCACAAGAGACCCAGTACTTC
D: NA; V: TRBV13; J: TRBJ1-2; size: once; CDR3: CASSHRELGGYTF; DNA: TGTGCCAGCAGCCACAGGGAGTTGGGCGGCTACACCTTC